Given below is one T cell receptor beta chain in context. The sample holds a few counts of this clone. Its target antigen remains unknown. It has no much larger one-base neighbor in the sample; base qualities were not kept. The collaborating institutions used their own protocols to collect whole blood in K2EDTA tubes. For TCRbeta analysis, collaborators shipped samples as frozen whole blood, isolated PBMCs, or DNA extracted from either of those sample types. The data originate from a study of blood T cell repertoires in COVID-19 (TCRdb year 2020). Describing the broader study: Samples covering the acute and convalescent phases of COVID-19 were provided by collaborators in the United States, Italy and Spain. Where available, HLA class I and class II types were taken from metadata supplied by the sample provider and were not determined by assay-based typing. The samples were drawn from two sources: the first 160 participants of the ongoing ImmuneRACE study, and 950 to 1,500 subjects contributed by 6 global collaborators. The prospective study material was composed of cDNA or gDNA derived from T cells, B-cell-depleted T cells, or PBMCs. Subjects who had been exposed to COVID-19, were actively infected with it, or had recovered from it provided the deeply sampled blood TCRbeta repertoires that made up the dataset. The sample metadata nearly always contained a de-identified subject ID, COVID-19 status, age in years and sex. A freely available public database, intended as a resource for researchers studying the immune response to SARS-CoV-2, is where the repertoires were released. Study-wide conclusions, independent of this receptor: How much clinical and demographic metadata was included differed by source and by participant, and the metadata was provided uncurated.

TCRbeta CDR3 regions were amplified from genomic DNA by means of the immunoSEQ Assay, a bias-controlled multiplex PCR. For the original study's pipeline: Nucleated cell counts per sample were estimated from amplification of reference gene primers within the assay. To quantify the absolute abundance of each unique TCRbeta CDR3 rearrangement, sequence reads were collapsed and filtered. For each sample, productive Simpson clonality was calculated by taking the square root of Simpson's diversity index across productive rearrangements. The clones in this table, taken by TCRdb from immuneACCESS, are in-frame only. Not every clone is retained; where verified, under half of the shortfall comes from an unresolved V gene, and the cause of the rest is unknown. V and J calls and clone size follow that table, whereas D and trimming were derived from the DNA. The sample table records nearly 40,000 clones; 88% of these occur just once. The top ten hold more than 7% of the sample.

At the junction V is shortened by 1 base and J by 3 bases, with 8 bases in between. From the germline V gene, CDR1 is SGHDT and CDR2 is YYEEEE. The cysteine opens and the phenylalanine closes a CDR3 of 14 amino acids. Only CDR3 DNA remains: 42 bases, in frame from the first base. This receptor chain uses TRBV5-6 and TRBJ1-5; possibly the D gene is TRBD1, per 5 matching bases. This sequence was found in a woman in her 70s with acute or convalescent COVID-19. The specimen sequenced was peripheral blood. The nucleotides read TGTGCCAGCAGCTTGAAGGGACTCAATCAGCCCCAGCATTTT. This gives the protein CASSLKGLNQPQHF.